This entry concerns a single TCR beta chain. The record originates from a study of cytomegalovirus exposure and HLA in healthy donors. This CDR3 comprises 19 residues. V was clipped by 6 bases and J by 0 bases; unmatched bases: 9. Germline V CDR1 and CDR2: MNHEY, SMNVEV (reference sequence). Assay: immunoSEQ multiplex PCR; the TCRdb copy retains only in-frame clones and omits some. The sample consists of about 43,000 clones, roughly nine tenths of them appearing once. The material sequenced was PBMCs. The chain combines TRBV27 with TRBJ2-1; TRBD2 aligns across 15 bases. This clonotype was sampled from a man between 18 and 35 years old in good health and CMV-seronegative. The CDR3 DNA follows: TGTGCCAGCAGACCGGGACTAGCGGGAGGCTTAACCTCCTACAATGAGCAGTTCTTC. Residues: CASRPGLAGGLTSYNEQFF.